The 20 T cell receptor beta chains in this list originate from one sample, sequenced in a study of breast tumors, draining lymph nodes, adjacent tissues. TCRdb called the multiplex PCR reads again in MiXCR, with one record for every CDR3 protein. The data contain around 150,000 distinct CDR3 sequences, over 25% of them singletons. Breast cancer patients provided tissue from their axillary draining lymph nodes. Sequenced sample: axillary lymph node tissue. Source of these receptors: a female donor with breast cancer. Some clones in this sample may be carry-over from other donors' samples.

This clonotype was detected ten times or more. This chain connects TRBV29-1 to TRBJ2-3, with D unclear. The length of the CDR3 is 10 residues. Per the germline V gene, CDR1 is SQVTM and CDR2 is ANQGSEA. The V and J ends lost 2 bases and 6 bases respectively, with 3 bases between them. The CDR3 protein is CSVELDTQYF. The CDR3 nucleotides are TGCAGCGTTGAACTGGATACGCAGTATTTT.

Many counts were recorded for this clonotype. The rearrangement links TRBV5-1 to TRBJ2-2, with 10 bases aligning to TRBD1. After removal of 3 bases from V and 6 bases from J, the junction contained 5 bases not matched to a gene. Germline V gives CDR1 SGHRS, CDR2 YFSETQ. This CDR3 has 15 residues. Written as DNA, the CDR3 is TGCGCCAGCAGCTATGTGACAGGGGGCCCCGGGGAGCTGTTTTTT. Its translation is CASSYVTGGPGELFF.

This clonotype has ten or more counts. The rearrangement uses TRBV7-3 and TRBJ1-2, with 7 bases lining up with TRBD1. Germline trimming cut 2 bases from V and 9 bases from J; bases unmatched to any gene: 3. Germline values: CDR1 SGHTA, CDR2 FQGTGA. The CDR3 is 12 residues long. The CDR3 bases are TGTGCCAGCAGCTTAGGGGACAGTCGCTACACCTTC. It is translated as CASSLGDSRYTF. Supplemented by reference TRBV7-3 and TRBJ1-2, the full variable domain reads GAGVSQTPSNKVTEKGKYVELRCDPISGHTALYWYRQSLGQGPEFLIYFQGTGAADDSGLPNDRFFAVRPEGSVSTLKIQRTERGDSAVYLCASSLGDSRYTFGSGTRLTVV.

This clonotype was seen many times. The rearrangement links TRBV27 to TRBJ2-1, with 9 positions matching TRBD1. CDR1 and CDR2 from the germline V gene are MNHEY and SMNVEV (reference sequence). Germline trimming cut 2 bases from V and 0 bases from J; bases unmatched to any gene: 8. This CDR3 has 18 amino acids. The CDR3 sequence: CASSLRSGQGTSYNEQFF. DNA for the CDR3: TGTGCCAGCAGTTTAAGGTCCGGACAGGGGACCTCCTACAATGAGCAGTTCTTC.

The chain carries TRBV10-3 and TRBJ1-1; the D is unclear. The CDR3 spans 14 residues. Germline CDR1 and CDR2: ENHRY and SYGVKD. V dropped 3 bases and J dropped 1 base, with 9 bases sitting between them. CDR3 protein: CAISDLAENTEAFF. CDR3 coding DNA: TGTGCCATCAGTGATCTGGCAGAGAACACTGAAGCTTTCTTT.

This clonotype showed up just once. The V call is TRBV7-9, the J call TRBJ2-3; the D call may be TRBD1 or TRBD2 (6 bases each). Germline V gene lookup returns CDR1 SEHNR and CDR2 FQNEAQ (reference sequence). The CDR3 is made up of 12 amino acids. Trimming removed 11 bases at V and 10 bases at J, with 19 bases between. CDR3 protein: CAWGAGTGAQYF. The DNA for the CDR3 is TGTGCCTGGGGGGCAGGCACAGGTGCGCAGTATTTT.

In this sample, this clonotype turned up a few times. The DNA of the CDR3 is TGTGCCAGCAGCCAAGGGGGGATGGGAATTAGCGGGGAGCTGTTTTTT. Translating gives CASSQGGMGISGELFF. This chain uses TRBV3-1 with TRBJ2-2, with D perhaps TRBD1 or TRBD2 (5 bases each). The V gene's germline CDR1 is LGHDT and CDR2 YNNKEL (reference sequence). V shed 1 base and J shed 7 bases, with 16 bases lying between them. This CDR3 has 16 amino acids.

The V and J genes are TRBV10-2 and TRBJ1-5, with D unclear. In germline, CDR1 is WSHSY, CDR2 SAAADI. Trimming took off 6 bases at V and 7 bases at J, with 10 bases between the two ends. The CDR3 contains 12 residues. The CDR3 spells CASSEPEQPQHF. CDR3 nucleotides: TGCGCCAGCAGCGAGCCGGAACAGCCCCAGCATTTT.

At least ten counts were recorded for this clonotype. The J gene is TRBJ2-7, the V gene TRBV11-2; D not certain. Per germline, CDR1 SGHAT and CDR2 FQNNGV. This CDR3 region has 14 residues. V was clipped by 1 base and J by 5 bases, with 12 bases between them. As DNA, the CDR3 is TGTGCCAGCAGCTTAGTCAACAGTCCCCACGAGCAGTACTTC. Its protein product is CASSLVNSPHEQYF.

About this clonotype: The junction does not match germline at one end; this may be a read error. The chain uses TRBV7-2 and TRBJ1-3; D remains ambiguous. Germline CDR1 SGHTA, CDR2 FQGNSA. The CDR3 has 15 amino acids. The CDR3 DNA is TGTGCCAGCAGCTTAGCGGGCCTCTCTGGAAACACTATATGTTTT. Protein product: CASSLAGLSGNTICF. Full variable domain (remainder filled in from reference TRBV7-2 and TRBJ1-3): GAGVSQSPSNKVTEKGKDVELRCDPISGHTALYWYRQSLGQGLEFLIYFQGNSAPDKSGLPSDRFSAERTGGSVSTLTIQRTQQEDSAVYLCASSLAGLSGNTICFGEGSWLTVV.

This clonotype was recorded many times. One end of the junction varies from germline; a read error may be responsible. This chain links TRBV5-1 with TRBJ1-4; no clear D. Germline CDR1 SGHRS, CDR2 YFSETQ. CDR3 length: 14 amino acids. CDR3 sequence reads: CASSSRRTNEKLFF. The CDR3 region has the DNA TGTGCCAGCAGTTCTCGACGGACTAATGAAAAACTGTTTTTT.

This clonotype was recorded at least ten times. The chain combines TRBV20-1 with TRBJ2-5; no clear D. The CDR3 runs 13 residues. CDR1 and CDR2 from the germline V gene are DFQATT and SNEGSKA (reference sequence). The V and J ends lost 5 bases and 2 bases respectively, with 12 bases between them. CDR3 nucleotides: TGCAGTGCTGAGAACCCCCATCAAGAGACCCAGTACTTC. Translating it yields CSAENPHQETQYF.

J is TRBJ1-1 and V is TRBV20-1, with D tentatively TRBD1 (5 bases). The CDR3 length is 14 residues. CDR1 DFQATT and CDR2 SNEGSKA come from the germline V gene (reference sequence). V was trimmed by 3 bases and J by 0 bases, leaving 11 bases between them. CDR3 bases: TGCAGTGCTAGCCCATCGACAGTGAACACTGAAGCTTTCTTT. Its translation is CSASPSTVNTEAFF.

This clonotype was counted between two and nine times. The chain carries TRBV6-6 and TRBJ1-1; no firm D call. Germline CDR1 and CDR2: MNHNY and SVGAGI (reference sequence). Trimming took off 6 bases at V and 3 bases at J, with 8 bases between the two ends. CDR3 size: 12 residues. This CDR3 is CASREIDTEAFF. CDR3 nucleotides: TGTGCCAGCAGAGAGATCGACACTGAAGCTTTCTTT.

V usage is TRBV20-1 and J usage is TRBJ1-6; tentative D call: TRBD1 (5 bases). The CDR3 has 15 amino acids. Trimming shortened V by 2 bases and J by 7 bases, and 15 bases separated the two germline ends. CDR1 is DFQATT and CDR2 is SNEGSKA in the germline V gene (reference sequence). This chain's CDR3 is CSARSPGRLNSPLHF. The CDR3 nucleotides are TGCAGTGCTAGATCTCCGGGACGTCTCAATTCACCCCTCCACTTT.

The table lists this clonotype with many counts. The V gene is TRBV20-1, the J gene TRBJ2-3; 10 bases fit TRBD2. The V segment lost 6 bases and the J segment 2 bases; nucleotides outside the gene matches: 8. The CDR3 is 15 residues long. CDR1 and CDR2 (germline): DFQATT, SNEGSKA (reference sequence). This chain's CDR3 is CSARSGGGFTDTQYF. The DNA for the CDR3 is TGCAGTGCGAGGAGCGGGGGGGGGTTCACAGATACGCAGTATTTT.

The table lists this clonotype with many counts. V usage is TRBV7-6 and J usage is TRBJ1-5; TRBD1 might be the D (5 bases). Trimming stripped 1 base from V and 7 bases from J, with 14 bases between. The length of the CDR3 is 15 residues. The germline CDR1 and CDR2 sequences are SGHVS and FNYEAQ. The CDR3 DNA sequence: TGTGCCAGCAGCTTAGGCCGGGGGGGGGGGCAGCCCCAGCATTTT. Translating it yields CASSLGRGGGQPQHF.

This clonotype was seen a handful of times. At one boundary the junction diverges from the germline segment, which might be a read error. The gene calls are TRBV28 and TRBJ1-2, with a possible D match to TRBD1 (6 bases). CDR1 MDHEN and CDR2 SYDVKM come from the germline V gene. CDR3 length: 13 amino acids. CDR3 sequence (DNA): TGTGCCAGCAGTTTGGAGGGGGGAAATGGCGACACCTTC. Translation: CASSLEGGNGDTF.

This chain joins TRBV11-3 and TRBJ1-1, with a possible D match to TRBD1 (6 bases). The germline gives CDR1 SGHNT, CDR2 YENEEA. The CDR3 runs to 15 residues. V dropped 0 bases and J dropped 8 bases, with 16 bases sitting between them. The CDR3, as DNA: TGTGCCAGCAGCTTAGATGGACAGCGAACCACGGAAGCTTTCTTT. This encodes CASSLDGQRTTEAFF.

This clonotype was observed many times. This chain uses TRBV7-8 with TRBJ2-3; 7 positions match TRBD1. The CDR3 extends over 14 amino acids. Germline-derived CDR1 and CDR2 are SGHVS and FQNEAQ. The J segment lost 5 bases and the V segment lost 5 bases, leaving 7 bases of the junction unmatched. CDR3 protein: CASSPEGAEDTQYF. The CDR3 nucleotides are TGTGCCAGCAGCCCCGAGGGGGCCGAAGATACGCAGTATTTT.